The clone carrying this T cell receptor beta chain has more than one count but fewer than ten. As processed by the authors: Researchers report that nucleated cell counts were estimated from reference gene primer amplification. Only in-frame clones appear in the TCRdb table, and some are missing; sequencing was by immunoSEQ multiplex PCR. V, J and clone size derive from that table, while D and trimming were established from the DNA sequence. The sample has around 230,000 clones, just over 85% seen once. These data belong to a study of blood T cell repertoires in COVID-19. Turning to the study itself: Sites in the United States, Italy and Spain provided acute and convalescent COVID-19 samples. From T cells, B-cell-depleted T cells, or PBMCs came the material, which was cDNA or gDNA.

The ends were cut back, 0 bases at V and 5 bases at J, with 13 bases in the middle. Per the germline V gene, CDR1 is MNHEY and CDR2 is SVGAGI. The length of the CDR3 is 15 residues. Enrolment of Seattle patients took place during active infection, and they were followed longitudinally. This TCR came from a man in his fifties or sixties with COVID-19, enrolled during active disease. Source material: peripheral blood. The V call is TRBV6-5, the J call TRBJ1-1; D remains ambiguous. CDR3 sequence: CASSYSMVPGTEAFF. The DNA for the CDR3 is TGTGCCAGCAGTTACTCGATGGTTCCCGGTACTGAAGCTTTCTTT.